These 15 T cell receptor beta chains were sequenced from one sample in a study of blood T cell repertoires in COVID-19. Profiling relied on immunoSEQ multiplex PCR, and the TCRdb table lists in-frame clones only, not all of them. The table lists 200,000 to 250,000 clones, approximately 88% of them singletons, with under 8% in the top ten. The sample comprised peripheral blood. The receptors originated from a woman aged 25 to 39 with COVID-19, enrolled during active disease.

The rearrangement links TRBV4-3 to TRBJ2-2; D is possibly TRBD2 (5 bases). The CDR3 length is 16 residues. Between the trimmed V and J ends, which lost 4 bases and 7 bases, there was a span of 19 bases. Germline V gene data show CDR1 as LGHNA and CDR2 as YSLEER. The CDR3 protein is CASSPRALRVDGELFF. CDR3 coding DNA: TGCGCCAGCAGCCCCCGGGCCCTGAGGGTGGACGGGGAGCTGTTTTTT.

The gene calls are TRBV11-3 and TRBJ2-5; 7 nucleotides align to TRBD1. CDR1 is SGHNT, CDR2 YENEEA, per germline. With V trimmed by 1 base and J by 7 bases, 21 bases remained unmatched. The CDR3 contains 19 residues. The CDR3 is CASSLVRFPRQGLSGTQYF. The CDR3 DNA reads TGTGCCAGCAGCTTAGTTCGCTTTCCGAGACAGGGTCTTTCGGGGACCCAGTACTTC.

This clone was seen a single time. V and J are TRBV10-3 and TRBJ2-1, with 8 bases fitting TRBD2. The CDR3 length is 15 residues. Per germline, CDR1 ENHRY and CDR2 SYGVKD. The junction had 7 bases not matched to a gene; V was cut back by 2 bases and J by 7 bases. CDR3: CAISEHNREGNEQFF. For the CDR3, the DNA is TGTGCCATCAGTGAGCATAATCGGGAGGGGAATGAGCAGTTCTTC.

The chain joins TRBV9 to TRBJ2-1, with a possible D match to TRBD1 (6 bases). Germline loops: CDR1 SGDLS, CDR2 YYNGEE. This CDR3 comprises 13 residues. Trimming left V 0 bases short and J 10 bases short, with 11 bases between. The CDR3 sequence is CASSVDNRVEQFF. In DNA form, the CDR3 reads TGTGCCAGCAGCGTAGACAACAGGGTGGAGCAGTTCTTC.

V is TRBV10-3 and J is TRBJ1-2; D unclear. Trimming took 4 bases from V and 1 from J, leaving 16 bases between them. Germline-derived CDR1 and CDR2 are ENHRY and SYGVKD. There are 16 residues in the CDR3. Here the CDR3 reads CAISVDATIFNYGYTF. Here the CDR3 DNA reads TGTGCCATCAGTGTAGATGCTACCATTTTTAACTATGGCTACACCTTC.

The CDR3 is CASSTRAGPSTDTQYF. The CDR3 DNA is TGTGCCAGTAGTACCAGGGCGGGGCCTAGCACAGATACGCAGTATTTT. The V gene is TRBV19, the J gene TRBJ2-3; tentative D call: TRBD2 (6 bases). Germline V lookup: CDR1 LNHDA, CDR2 SQIVND (reference sequence). Trimming took off 4 bases at V and 0 bases at J, with 14 bases between the two ends. This CDR3 is built from 16 residues. Full variable domain (remainder filled in from reference TRBV19 and TRBJ2-3): DGGITQSPKYLFRKEGQNVTLSCEQNLNHDAMYWYRQDPGQGLRLIYYSQIVNDFQKGDIAEGYSVSREKKESFPLTVTSAQKNPTAFYLCASSTRAGPSTDTQYFGPGTRLTVL.

This clone was detected once. V gene TRBV15 combines with J gene TRBJ2-2, with TRBD2 as a possible D gene (5 bases). Germline assignment: CDR1 LNHNV and CDR2 YYDKDF (reference sequence). CDR3 length: 17 amino acids. V gave up 0 bases and J gave up 0 bases, with 11 bases separating them. CDR3 bases: TGTGCCACCAGCAGAGACATTTGGCGGGCGAACACCGGGGAGCTGTTTTTT. It is translated as CATSRDIWRANTGELFF. Drawing the rest from reference TRBV15 and TRBJ2-2, the complete variable domain is DAMVIQNPRYQVTQFGKPVTLSCSQTLNHNVMYWYQQKSSQAPKLLFHYYDKDFNNEADTPDNFQSRRPNTSFCFLDIRSPGLGDTAMYLCATSRDIWRANTGELFFGEGSRLTVL.

V gene TRBV9 combines with J gene TRBJ1-5; D is uncertain. Trimming removed 4 bases from V and 9 bases from J, with 11 bases in between. The CDR3 sequence is 12 residues long. Germline CDR1 reads SGDLS; CDR2 reads YYNGEE. The CDR3 sequence: CASSPGEGPQHF. The CDR3 coding sequence is TGTGCCAGCAGCCCCGGCGAGGGGCCCCAGCATTTT.

This chain uses TRBV28 with TRBJ2-6; D unresolved. Germline-derived CDR1 and CDR2 are MDHEN and SYDVKM. The CDR3 spans 16 residues. Trimming stripped 2 bases from V and 0 bases from J, with 8 bases between. The CDR3 spells CASSLESSSGANVLTF. DNA of the CDR3: TGTGCCAGCAGTTTAGAGAGTAGCTCTGGGGCCAACGTCCTGACTTTC.

The chain is built from TRBV6-6 and TRBJ2-7, with D possibly matching TRBD2 (6 bases). CDR1 is MNHNY, CDR2 SVGAGI, per germline (reference sequence). Deletions cut 5 bases from V and 1 base from J, with 12 bases between. The CDR3 consists of 14 residues. The CDR3, as DNA: TGTGCCAGCAGTCGTGAAGGGACTTCCTACGAGCAGTACGTC. Protein: CASSREGTSYEQYV.

The rearrangement links TRBV2 to TRBJ1-4; D is perhaps TRBD1 (6 bases). Germline lookup yields CDR1 SNHLY and CDR2 FYNNEI. V was trimmed by 6 bases and J by 4 bases, leaving 12 bases between them. This CDR3 is 14 amino acids long. This CDR3 is CASRVGQLNEKLFF. For the CDR3, the DNA is TGTGCCAGCAGGGTCGGACAGCTTAATGAAAAACTGTTTTTT. The full variable domain, with the rest looked up from reference TRBV2 and TRBJ1-4, is EPEVTQTPSHQVTQMGQEVILRCVPISNHLYFYWYRQILGQKVEFLVSFYNNEISEKSEIFDDQFSVERPDGSNFTLKIRSTKLEDSAMYFCASRVGQLNEKLFFGSGTQLSVL.

In this sample, this clone turned up a few times. V gene TRBV7-2 combines with J gene TRBJ1-2; a possible D gene is TRBD1 (6 bases). In germline, CDR1 is SGHTA, CDR2 FQGNSA. Trimming stripped 4 bases from V and 1 base from J, with 10 bases between. The CDR3 loop spans 14 amino acids. The CDR3 is CASSSGQFNYGYTF. The CDR3 nucleotides are TGTGCCAGCAGCTCTGGACAGTTTAACTATGGCTACACCTTC.

The chain recombines TRBV11-2 with TRBJ2-1, with 8 bases aligning to TRBD1. V shed 5 bases, J shed 3 bases, and the junction held 9 bases outside the gene matches. The CDR3 has 16 residues. CDR1 and CDR2 from the germline V gene are SGHAT and FQNNGV. The CDR3 sequence is CASSPLLGQVYNEQFF. CDR3 DNA sequence: TGTGCCAGCAGCCCCCTGCTGGGACAGGTCTACAATGAGCAGTTCTTC.

This rearrangement joins TRBV6-5 to TRBJ1-5; D ambiguous. CDR3 size: 15 residues. CDR1 MNHEY and CDR2 SVGAGI come from the germline V gene. Trimming stripped 0 bases from V and 4 bases from J, with 10 bases between. The CDR3 nucleotides read TGTGCCAGCAGTTACTCATCGGTAGCTAATCAGCCCCAGCATTTT. Its translation: CASSYSSVANQPQHF.

The CDR3 loop reads CASSRWDRAYEQYV. The CDR3 DNA reads TGTGCCAGCAGCCGGTGGGACAGGGCCTACGAGCAGTACGTC. This sequence joins TRBV7-8 and TRBJ2-7; the match to TRBD1 covers 9 bases. The CDR3 has 14 amino acids. V shed 5 bases, J shed 2 bases, and the junction held 4 bases outside the gene matches. CDR1 is SGHVS and CDR2 is FQNEAQ in the germline V gene.